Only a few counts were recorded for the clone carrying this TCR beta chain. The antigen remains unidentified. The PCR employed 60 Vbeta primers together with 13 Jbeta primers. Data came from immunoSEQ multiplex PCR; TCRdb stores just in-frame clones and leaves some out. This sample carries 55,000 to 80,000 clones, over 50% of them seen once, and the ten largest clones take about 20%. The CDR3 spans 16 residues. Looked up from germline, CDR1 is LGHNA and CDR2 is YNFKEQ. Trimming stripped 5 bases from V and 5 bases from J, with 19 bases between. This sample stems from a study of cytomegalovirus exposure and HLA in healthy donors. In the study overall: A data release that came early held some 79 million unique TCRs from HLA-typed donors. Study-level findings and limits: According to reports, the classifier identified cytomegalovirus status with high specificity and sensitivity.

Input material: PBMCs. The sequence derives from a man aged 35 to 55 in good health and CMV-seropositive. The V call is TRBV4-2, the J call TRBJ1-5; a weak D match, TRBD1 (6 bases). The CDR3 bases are TGTGCCAGCAGCTTCGATAGTAGTACAGGGTATCAGCCCCAGCATTTT. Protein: CASSFDSSTGYQPQHF.